This section outlines one T cell receptor (beta chain) sequence together with its context. The length of the CDR3 is 13 residues. V lost 6 bases and J lost 2, with 11 bases in between. Germline values: CDR1 MNHEY, CDR2 SMNVEV (reference sequence). Here immunoSEQ multiplex PCR was the method, and the copy in TCRdb shows in-frame clones only, minus some. The repertoire includes more than 30,000 clones, roughly 90% of them detected once, and approximately 8.7% sits in the top ten. The sample belongs to a study of T cell changes during pregnancy in multiple sclerosis. The sample was CD8+ T cells from peripheral blood mononuclear cells, taken in the first trimester of pregnancy. This chain links TRBV27 with TRBJ2-7; the D gene is possibly TRBD1 (6 bases). The sequence was collected from a female donor with multiple sclerosis, enrolled in a pregnancy study. The CDR3 nucleotides are TGTGCCAGCAGCCGCAGGGGAGCCTACGAGCAGTACTTC. Amino acid sequence: CASSRRGAYEQYF.